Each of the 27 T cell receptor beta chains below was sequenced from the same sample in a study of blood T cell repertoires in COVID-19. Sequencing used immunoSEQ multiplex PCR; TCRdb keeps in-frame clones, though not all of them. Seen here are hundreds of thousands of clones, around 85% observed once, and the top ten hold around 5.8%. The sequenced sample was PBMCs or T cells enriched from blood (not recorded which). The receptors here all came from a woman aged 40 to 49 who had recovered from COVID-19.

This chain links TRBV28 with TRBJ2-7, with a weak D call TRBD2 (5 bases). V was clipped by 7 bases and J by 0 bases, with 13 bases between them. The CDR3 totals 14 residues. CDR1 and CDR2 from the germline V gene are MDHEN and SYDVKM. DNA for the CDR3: TGTGCCAGCACGCGGGCCATAGACTCCTACGAGCAGTACTTC. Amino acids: CASTRAIDSYEQYF.

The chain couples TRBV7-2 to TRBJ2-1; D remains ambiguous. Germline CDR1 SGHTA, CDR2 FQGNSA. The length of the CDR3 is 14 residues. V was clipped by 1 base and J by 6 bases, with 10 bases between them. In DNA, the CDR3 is TGTGCCAGCAGCTTAGGCGGTTTCGGCAATGAGCAGTTCTTC. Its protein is CASSLGGFGNEQFF. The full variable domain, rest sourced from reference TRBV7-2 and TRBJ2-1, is GAGVSQSPSNKVTEKGKDVELRCDPISGHTALYWYRQSLGQGLEFLIYFQGNSAPDKSGLPSDRFSAERTGGSVSTLTIQRTQQEDSAVYLCASSLGGFGNEQFFGPGTRLTVL.

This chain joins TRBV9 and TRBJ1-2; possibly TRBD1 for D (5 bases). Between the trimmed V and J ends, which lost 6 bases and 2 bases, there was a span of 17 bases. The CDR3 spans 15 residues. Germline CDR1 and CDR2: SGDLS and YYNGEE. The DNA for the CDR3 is TGTGCCAGCACCCCTTCGTCCCACAGGAACTATGGCTACACCTTC. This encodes CASTPSSHRNYGYTF.

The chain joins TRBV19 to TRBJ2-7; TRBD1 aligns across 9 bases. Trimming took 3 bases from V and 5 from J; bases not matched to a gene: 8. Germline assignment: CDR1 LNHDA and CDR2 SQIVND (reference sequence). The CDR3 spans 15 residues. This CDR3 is CASSIVGTGFHEQYF. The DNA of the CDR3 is TGTGCCAGTAGTATCGTCGGGACAGGGTTCCACGAGCAGTACTTC. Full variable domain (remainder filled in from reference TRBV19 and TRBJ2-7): DGGITQSPKYLFRKEGQNVTLSCEQNLNHDAMYWYRQDPGQGLRLIYYSQIVNDFQKGDIAEGYSVSREKKESFPLTVTSAQKNPTAFYLCASSIVGTGFHEQYFGPGTRLTVT.

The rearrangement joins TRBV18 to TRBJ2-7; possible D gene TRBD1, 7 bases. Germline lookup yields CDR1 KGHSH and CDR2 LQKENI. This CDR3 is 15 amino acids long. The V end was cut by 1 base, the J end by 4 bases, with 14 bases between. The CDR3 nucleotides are TGTGCCAGCTCACCACGCGAGGGGGCGGGGTACGAGCAGTACTTC. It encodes CASSPREGAGYEQYF. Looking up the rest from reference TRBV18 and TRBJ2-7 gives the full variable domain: NAGVMQNPRHLVRRRGQEARLRCSPMKGHSHVYWYRQLPEEGLKFMVYLQKENIIDESGMPKERFSAEFPKEGPSILRIQQVVRGDSAAYFCASSPREGAGYEQYFGPGTRLTVT.

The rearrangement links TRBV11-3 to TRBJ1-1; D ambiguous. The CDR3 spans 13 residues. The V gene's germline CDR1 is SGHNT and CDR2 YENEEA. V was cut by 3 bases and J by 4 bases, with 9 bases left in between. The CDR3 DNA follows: TGTGCCAGCAGCTTCAATTCAATCACTGAAGCTTTCTTT. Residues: CASSFNSITEAFF.

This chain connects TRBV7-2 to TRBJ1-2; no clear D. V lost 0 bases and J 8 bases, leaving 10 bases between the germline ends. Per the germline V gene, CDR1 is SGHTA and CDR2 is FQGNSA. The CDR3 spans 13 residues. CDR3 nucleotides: TGTGCCAGCAGCTTAGCAAACCGTGAGGGCTACACCTTC. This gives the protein CASSLANREGYTF.

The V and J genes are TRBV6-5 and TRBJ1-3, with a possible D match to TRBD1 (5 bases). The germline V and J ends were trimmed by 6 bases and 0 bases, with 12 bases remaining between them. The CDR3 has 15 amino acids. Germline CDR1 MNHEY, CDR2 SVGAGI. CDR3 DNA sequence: TGTGCCAGCAGGCGACAGAGGAGCTCTGGAAACACCATATATTTT. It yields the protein CASRRQRSSGNTIYF.

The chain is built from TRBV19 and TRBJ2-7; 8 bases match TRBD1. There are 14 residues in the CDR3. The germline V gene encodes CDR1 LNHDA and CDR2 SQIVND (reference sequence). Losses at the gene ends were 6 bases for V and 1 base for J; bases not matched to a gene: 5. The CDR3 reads CASSPGQVSYEQYF. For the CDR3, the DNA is TGTGCCAGTAGCCCGGGACAGGTATCCTACGAGCAGTACTTC.

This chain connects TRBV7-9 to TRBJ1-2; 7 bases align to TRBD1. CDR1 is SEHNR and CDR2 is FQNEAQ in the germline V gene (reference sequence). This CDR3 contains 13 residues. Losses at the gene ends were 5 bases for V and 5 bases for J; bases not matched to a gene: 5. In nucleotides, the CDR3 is TGTGCCAGCAGCCCACGGGACAGATATGGCTACACCTTC. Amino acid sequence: CASSPRDRYGYTF.

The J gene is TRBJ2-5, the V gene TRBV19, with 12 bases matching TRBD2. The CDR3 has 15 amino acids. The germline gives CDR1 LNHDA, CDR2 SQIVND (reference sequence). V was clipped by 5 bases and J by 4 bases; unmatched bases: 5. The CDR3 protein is CASSVLAGGAETQYF. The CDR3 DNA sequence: TGTGCCAGTAGTGTACTAGCGGGAGGCGCAGAGACCCAGTACTTC.

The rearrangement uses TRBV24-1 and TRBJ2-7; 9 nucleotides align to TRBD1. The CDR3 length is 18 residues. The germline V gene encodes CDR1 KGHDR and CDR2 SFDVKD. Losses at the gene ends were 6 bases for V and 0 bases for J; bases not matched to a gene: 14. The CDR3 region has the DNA TGTGCCACCAGTCCAGGACAGGGGTCCACTAGGGGCTCCTACGAGCAGTACTTC. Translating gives CATSPGQGSTRGSYEQYF.

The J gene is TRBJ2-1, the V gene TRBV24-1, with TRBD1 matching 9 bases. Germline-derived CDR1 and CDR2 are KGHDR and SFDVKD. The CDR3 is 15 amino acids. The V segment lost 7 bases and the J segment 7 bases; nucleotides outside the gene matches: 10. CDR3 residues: CATSDPGQGLNEQFF. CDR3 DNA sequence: TGTGCCACCAGCGATCCCGGACAGGGGTTGAATGAGCAGTTCTTC.

The CDR3 nucleotides are TGTGCCAGCAGCTCGACACCTGTGACATACAATGAGCAGTTCTTC. This codes for CASSSTPVTYNEQFF. This sequence joins TRBV6-5 and TRBJ2-1; D unclear. The V gene lost 6 bases and the J gene lost 4 bases, with 16 bases spanning the gap. Germline CDR1 is MNHEY and CDR2 is SVGAGI. The CDR3 sequence is 15 residues long.

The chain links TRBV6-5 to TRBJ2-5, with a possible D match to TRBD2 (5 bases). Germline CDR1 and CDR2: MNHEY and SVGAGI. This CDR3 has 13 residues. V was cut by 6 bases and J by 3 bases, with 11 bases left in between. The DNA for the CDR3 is TGTGCCAGCAGGACCCGGGGTAAAGAGACCCAGTACTTC. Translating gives CASRTRGKETQYF.

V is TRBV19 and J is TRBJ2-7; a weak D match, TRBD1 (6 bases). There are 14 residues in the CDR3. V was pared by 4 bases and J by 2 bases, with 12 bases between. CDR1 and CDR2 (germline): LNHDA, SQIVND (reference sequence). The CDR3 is CASSRTGIPYEQYF. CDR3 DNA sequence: TGTGCCAGTAGTAGAACAGGGATACCCTACGAGCAGTACTTC.

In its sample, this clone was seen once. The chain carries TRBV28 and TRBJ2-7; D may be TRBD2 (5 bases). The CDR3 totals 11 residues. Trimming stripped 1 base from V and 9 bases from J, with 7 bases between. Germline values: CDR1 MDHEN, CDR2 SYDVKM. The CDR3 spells CASSLYSGQYF. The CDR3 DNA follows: TGTGCCAGCAGTTTATACAGCGGGCAGTACTTC.

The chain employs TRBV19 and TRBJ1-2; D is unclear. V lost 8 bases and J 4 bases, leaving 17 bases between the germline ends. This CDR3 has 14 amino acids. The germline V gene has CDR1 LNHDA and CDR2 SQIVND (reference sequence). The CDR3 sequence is CASRTLEAPYGYTF. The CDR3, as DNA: TGTGCCAGTCGGACTTTGGAGGCACCCTATGGCTACACCTTC.

The CDR3 is CSVDPVTDTQYF. In DNA, the CDR3 is TGCAGCGTTGACCCAGTCACAGATACGCAGTATTTT. V and J are TRBV29-1 and TRBJ2-3; D gene uncertain. The CDR3 is made up of 12 amino acids. V dropped 3 bases and J dropped 2 bases, with 6 bases sitting between them. Germline-derived CDR1 and CDR2 are SQVTM and ANQGSEA.

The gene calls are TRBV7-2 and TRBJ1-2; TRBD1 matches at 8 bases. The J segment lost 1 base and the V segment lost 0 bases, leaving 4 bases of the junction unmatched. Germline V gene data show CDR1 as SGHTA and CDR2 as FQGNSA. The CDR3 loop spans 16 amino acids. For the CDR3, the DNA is TGTGCCAGCAGCTTAGCGCCAGGGGGCCTTAACTATGGCTACACCTTC. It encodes CASSLAPGGLNYGYTF.

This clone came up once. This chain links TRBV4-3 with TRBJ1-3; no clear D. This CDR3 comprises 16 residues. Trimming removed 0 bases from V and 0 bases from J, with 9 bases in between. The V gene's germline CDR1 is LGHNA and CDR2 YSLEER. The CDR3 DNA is TGCGCCAGCAGCCAAGAAGCGGTTCTCTCTGGAAACACCATATATTTT. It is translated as CASSQEAVLSGNTIYF.

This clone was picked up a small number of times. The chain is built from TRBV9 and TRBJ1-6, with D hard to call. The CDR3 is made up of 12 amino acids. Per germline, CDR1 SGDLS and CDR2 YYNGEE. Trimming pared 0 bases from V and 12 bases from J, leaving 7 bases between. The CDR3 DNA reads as TGTGCCAGCAGCGTAGGAGGTGGACCCCTCCACTTT. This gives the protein CASSVGGGPLHF.

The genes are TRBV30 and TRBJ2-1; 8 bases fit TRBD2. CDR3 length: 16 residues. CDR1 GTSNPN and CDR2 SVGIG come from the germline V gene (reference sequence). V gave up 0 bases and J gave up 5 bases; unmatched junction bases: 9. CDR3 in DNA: TGTGCCTGGAGTGTACGGTGGGGACTAGGGGACAATGAGCAGTTCTTC. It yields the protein CAWSVRWGLGDNEQFF.

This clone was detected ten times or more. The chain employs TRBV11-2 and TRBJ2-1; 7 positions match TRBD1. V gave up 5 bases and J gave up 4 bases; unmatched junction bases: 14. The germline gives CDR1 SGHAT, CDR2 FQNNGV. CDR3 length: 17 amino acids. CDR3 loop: CASSTFFDRVGYNEQFF. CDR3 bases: TGTGCCAGCAGCACTTTCTTCGACAGGGTGGGGTACAATGAGCAGTTCTTC.

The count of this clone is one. The CDR3 DNA reads TGCGCCAGCAGCCCTTGGGGGGCTAGCGGTTACAATGAGCAGTTCTTC. Protein product: CASSPWGASGYNEQFF. The V and J genes are TRBV4-3 and TRBJ2-1, with D possibly being TRBD2 (7 bases). Trimming left V 4 bases short and J 4 bases short, with 17 bases between. The V gene's germline CDR1 is LGHNA and CDR2 YSLEER. CDR3 length: 16 residues.

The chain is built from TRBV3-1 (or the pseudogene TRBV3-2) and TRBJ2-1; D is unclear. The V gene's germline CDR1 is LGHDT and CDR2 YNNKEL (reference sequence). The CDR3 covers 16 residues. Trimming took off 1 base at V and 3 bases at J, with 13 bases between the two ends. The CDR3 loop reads CASSQVRAHLYNEQFF. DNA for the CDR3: TGTGCCAGCAGCCAAGTCCGAGCTCACCTCTACAATGAGCAGTTCTTC.

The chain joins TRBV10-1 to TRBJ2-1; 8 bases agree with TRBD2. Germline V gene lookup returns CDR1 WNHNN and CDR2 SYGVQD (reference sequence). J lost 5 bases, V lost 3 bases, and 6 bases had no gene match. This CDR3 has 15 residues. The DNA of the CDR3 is TGCGCCAGCAGTGACTCCCAGCGGGGGAACAATGAGCAGTTCTTC. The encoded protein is CASSDSQRGNNEQFF.